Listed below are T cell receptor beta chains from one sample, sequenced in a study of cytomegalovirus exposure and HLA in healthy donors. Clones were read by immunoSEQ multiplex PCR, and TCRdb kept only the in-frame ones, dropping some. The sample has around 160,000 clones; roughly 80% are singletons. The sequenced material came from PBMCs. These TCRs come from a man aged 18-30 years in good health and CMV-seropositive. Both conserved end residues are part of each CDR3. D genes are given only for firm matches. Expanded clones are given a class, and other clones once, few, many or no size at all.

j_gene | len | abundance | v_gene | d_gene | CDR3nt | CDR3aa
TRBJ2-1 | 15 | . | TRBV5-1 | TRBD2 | TGCGCCAGCAGCTGGATAGCGGGAGGGCCAAGTGAGCAGTTCTTC | CASSWIAGGPSEQFF
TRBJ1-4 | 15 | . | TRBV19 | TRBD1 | TGTGCCAGTAGTATATCAGGGGGCCGTAATGAAAAACTGTTTTTT | CASSISGGRNEKLFF
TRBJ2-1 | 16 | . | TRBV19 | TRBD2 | TGTGCCAGTAGTGTTCATTTAGCGGGAGCTAGGAATGAGCAGTTCTTC | CASSVHLAGARNEQFF
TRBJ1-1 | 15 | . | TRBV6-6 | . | TGTGCCAGCAGCCGACGGGTGCAGGGCCCCTCTGAAGCTTTCTTT | CASSRRVQGPSEAFF
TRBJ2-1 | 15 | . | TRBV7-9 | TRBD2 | TGTGCCAGCAGCTTAGAGGGCGGGAGGAACGATGAGCAGTTCTTC | CASSLEGGRNDEQFF
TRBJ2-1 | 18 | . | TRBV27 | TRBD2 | TGTGCCAGCAGTTTATACGGGAGTGGGACGGGAGGTCCCAATGAGCAGTTCTTC | CASSLYGSGTGGPNEQFF
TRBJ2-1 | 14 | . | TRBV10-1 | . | TGCGCCAGCAGCCCCGCCAGGGGCTACAATGAGCAGTTCTTC | CASSPARGYNEQFF
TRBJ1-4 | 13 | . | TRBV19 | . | TGTGCCAGTGGAGAGGCTTATGAAGGAAAACTGTTTTTT | CASGEAYEGKLFF
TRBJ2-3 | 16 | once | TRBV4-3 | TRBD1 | TGCGCCAGCAGCCAAGGGCCGCAGGGGGTGACAGATACGCAGTATTTT | CASSQGPQGVTDTQYF
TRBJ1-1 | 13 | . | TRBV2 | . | TGTGCCAGCTTGATGAGCAACCACGGGTCCGCTTTCTTT | CASLMSNHGSAFF
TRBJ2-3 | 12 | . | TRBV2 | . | TGTGCCAGCGGGCACCTCACAGATACGCAGTATTTT | CASGHLTDTQYF
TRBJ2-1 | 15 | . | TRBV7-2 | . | TGTGCCAGCAGCTTAGACAGAGACTCCTACAATGAGCAGTTCTTC | CASSLDRDSYNEQFF
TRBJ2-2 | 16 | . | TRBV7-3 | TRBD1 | TGTGCCAGCAGCTCCCCCGGACAGGGGGCCTCCGGGGAGCTGTTTTTT | CASSSPGQGASGELFF
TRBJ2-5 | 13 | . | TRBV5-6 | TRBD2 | TGTGCCAGCAGCCCGGGAGGGGTGGAGACCCAGTACTTC | CASSPGGVETQYF
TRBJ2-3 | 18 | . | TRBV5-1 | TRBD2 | TGCGCCAGCAGCTTGGGACTAGCGGGGCTTGTTGGCACAGATACGCAGTATTTT | CASSLGLAGLVGTDTQYF